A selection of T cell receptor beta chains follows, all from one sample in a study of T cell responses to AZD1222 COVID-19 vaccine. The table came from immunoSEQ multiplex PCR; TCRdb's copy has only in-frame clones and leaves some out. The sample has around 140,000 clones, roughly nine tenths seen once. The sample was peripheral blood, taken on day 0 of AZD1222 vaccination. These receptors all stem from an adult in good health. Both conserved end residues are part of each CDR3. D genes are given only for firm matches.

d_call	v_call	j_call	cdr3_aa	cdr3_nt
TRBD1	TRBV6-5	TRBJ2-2	CASSPDRAGELFF	TGTGCCAGCAGTCCCGACAGGGCGGGGGAGCTGTTTTTT
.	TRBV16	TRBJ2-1	CASSQQYSNNEQFF	TGTGCCAGCAGCCAGCAATACAGTAACAATGAGCAGTTCTTC
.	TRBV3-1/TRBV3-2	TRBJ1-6	CASSDLGMPLHF	TGTGCCAGCAGCGATTTGGGGATGCCCCTCCACTTT
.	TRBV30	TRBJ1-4	CAWSGANEKLFF	TGTGCCTGGAGTGGGGCTAATGAAAAACTGTTTTTT
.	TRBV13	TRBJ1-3	CASSLIASNSGNTIYF	TGTGCCAGCAGCTTAATCGCAAGCAACTCTGGAAACACCATATATTTT
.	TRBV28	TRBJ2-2	CASHGAPLAGELFF	TGTGCCAGCCACGGGGCTCCCTTGGCCGGGGAGCTGTTTTTT
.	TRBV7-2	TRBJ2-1	CASSIWPGASNEQFF	TGTGCCAGCAGCATATGGCCAGGGGCTTCCAATGAGCAGTTCTTC
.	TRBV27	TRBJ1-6	CASRPDVRINSPLHF	TGTGCCAGCAGGCCGGACGTTCGTATTAATTCACCCCTCCACTTT
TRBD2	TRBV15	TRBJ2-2	CATSRDRSGRDTGELFF	TGTGCCACCAGCAGAGATCGTAGCGGGAGGGACACCGGGGAGCTGTTTTTT
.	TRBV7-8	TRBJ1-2	CASSFAGVEVYGYTF	TGTGCCAGCAGCTTTGCAGGGGTAGAAGTATATGGCTACACCTTC
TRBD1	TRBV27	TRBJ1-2	CATMGQGGSYGYTF	TGTGCCACCATGGGACAGGGGGGTAGCTATGGCTACACCTTC
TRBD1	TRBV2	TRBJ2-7	CASSEDGTGVLAYEQYF	TGTGCCAGCAGTGAAGATGGGACAGGAGTACTAGCCTACGAGCAGTACTTC
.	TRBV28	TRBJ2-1	CASSLLGGVSLNERGQFF	TGTGCCAGCAGTTTATTAGGCGGGGTCAGCCTCAATGAACGTGGGCAGTTCTTC
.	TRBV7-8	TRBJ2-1	CASSLYFTASGNEQFF	TGTGCCAGCAGCTTATATTTCACCGCCTCCGGCAATGAGCAGTTCTTC
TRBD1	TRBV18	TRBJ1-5	CASSYLGQGGDQPQHF	TGTGCCAGCTCATATTTGGGACAGGGTGGTGATCAGCCCCAGCATTTT
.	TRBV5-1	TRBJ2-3	CASSPGHSTDTQYF	TGCGCCAGCAGCCCTGGACATTCGACAGATACGCAGTATTTT
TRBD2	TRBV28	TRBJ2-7	CASSLFTLRRLAGEHEQYF	TGTGCCAGCAGTTTATTTACCCTTAGGAGACTAGCGGGAGAACACGAGCAGTACTTC
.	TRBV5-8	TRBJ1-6	CASSHRASNSPLHF	TGTGCCAGCAGCCACCGAGCGAGTAATTCACCCCTCCACTTT
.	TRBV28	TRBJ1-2	CASSLNLLPVSYGYTF	TGTGCCAGCAGTTTAAACCTCCTACCGGTGAGCTATGGCTACACCTTC
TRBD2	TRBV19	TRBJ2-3	CASSNRPSGGASTDTQYF	TGTGCCAGTAGTAATAGGCCTAGCGGGGGAGCTAGCACAGATACGCAGTATTTT
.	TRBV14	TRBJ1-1	CASSQWAGANTEAFF	TGTGCCAGCAGCCAATGGGCAGGGGCGAACACTGAAGCTTTCTTT
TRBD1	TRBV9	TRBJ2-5	CASSVQGVGGETQYF	TGTGCCAGCAGCGTTCAGGGGGTGGGTGGCGAGACCCAGTACTTC
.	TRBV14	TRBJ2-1	CASSQDTASPSGLFF	TGTGCCAGCAGCCAAGATACGGCTAGCCCGAGCGGGCTGTTCTTC
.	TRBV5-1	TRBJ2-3	CASSLIRESTDTQYF	TGCGCCAGCAGCTTGATTCGCGAAAGCACAGATACGCAGTATTTT
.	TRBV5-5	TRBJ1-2	CASSLPGSNYGYTF	TGTGCCAGCAGCTTACCAGGGTCAAACTATGGCTACACCTTC